These 30 T cell receptor beta chains originate from one sample sequenced in a study of patients with pleural tuberculosis (dated by TCRdb to the mid-2010s). Sequencing was performed on an Illumina Genome Analyzer IIx. The public reads were reanalyzed by TCRdb: fastp trimming at Q25, MiXCR alignment, in-frame beta chains only. Records with the same CDR3 protein are collapsed into one entry carrying the most frequent genes and DNA. For this sample the table gives about 30,000 distinct CDR3 sequences, of which roughly 18% were detected only once. The ten most abundant clones make up 3.5% of the sample. Sequenced: peripheral blood. The receptor set was obtained from a human donor with pleural tuberculosis.

The chain combines TRBV30 with TRBJ2-7; D is unresolved. The V end lost 0 bases, the J end lost 6 bases, and 9 bases lay between the germline ends. This CDR3 has 12 residues. Germline assignment: CDR1 GTSNPN and CDR2 SVGIG (reference sequence). CDR3 loop: CAWSVVLGEQYF. In DNA form, the CDR3 reads TGTGCCTGGAGTGTTGTCCTGGGCGAGCAGTACTTC.

This clonotype was seen repeatedly, ten times or more. The chain employs TRBV18 and TRBJ1-3; possibly TRBD1 for D (5 bases). The CDR3 is made up of 16 amino acids. The germline V and J ends were trimmed by 1 base and 3 bases, with 13 bases remaining between them. The V gene's germline CDR1 is KGHSH and CDR2 LQKENI. The DNA of the CDR3 is TGTGCCAGCTCACCACTAACCCAGGGCTTTGGAAACACCATATATTTT. Its translation: CASSPLTQGFGNTIYF. Full variable domain (missing parts from reference TRBV18 and TRBJ1-3): NAGVMQNPRHLVRRRGQEARLRCSPMKGHSHVYWYRQLPEEGLKFMVYLQKENIIDESGMPKERFSAEFPKEGPSILRIQQVVRGDSAAYFCASSPLTQGFGNTIYFGEGSWLTVV.

In this sample, this clonotype turned up a few times. This could be a read error, since a much larger clone is one nucleotide away. This chain connects TRBV4-2 to TRBJ1-2, with no clear D. The length of the CDR3 is 13 residues. Germline values: CDR1 LGHNA, CDR2 YNFKEQ. This chain's CDR3 is CASSQEFNYGYAF. CDR3 bases: TGTGCCAGCAGCCAAGAATTTAACTATGGCTACGCCTTC.

As concerns this clonotype: With a much larger clone just one base away, this may be a read error. For the CDR3, the DNA is TGCAGCGTTGACTTTGGCGGTCTCTATGGCTACACCTTC. It codes for CSVDFGGLYGYTF. The rearrangement uses TRBV29-1 and TRBJ1-2; D gene uncertain. The CDR3 is made up of 13 amino acids. V lost 3 bases and J 4 bases, leaving 12 bases between the germline ends. Germline V CDR1 and CDR2: SQVTM, ANQGSEA.

This clonotype has a count of ten or more. V usage is TRBV19 and J usage is TRBJ1-4; 9 nucleotides line up with TRBD1. Unmatched junction bases numbered 7, after V lost 7 bases and J lost 4 bases. CDR1 and CDR2 from the germline V gene are LNHDA and SQIVND (reference sequence). The CDR3 is made up of 15 amino acids. The CDR3 protein is CASNLPGQGNEKLFF. CDR3 DNA sequence: TGTGCCAGTAACCTTCCGGGACAGGGTAATGAAAAACTGTTTTTT.

This clonotype was seen at least ten times. The chain has TRBV6-1 and TRBJ2-1, with D unclear. The ends were cut back, 6 bases at V and 6 bases at J, with 12 bases in the middle. The CDR3 extends over 13 amino acids. CDR1 and CDR2 from the germline V gene are MNHNS and SASEGT. The CDR3 coding sequence is TGTGCCAGCAGCCCCCACGGCGTCAATGAGCAGTTCTTC. Translating gives CASSPHGVNEQFF.

This clonotype was seen repeatedly, ten times or more. This sequence joins TRBV5-1 and TRBJ1-1; the D gene is possibly TRBD1 (6 bases). Trimming took off 2 bases at V and 5 bases at J, with 13 bases between the two ends. Germline V gives CDR1 SGHRS, CDR2 YFSETQ. The CDR3 covers 14 residues. The DNA of the CDR3 is TGCGCCAGCAGCTTAGGTCGACAGGAGACTGAAGCTTTCTTT. Amino acids: CASSLGRQETEAFF.

Many counts were recorded for this clonotype. V and J are TRBV7-9 and TRBJ2-5; D gene unclear. The germline V and J ends were trimmed by 3 bases and 2 bases, with 10 bases remaining between them. This CDR3 contains 14 residues. The V gene's germline CDR1 is SEHNR and CDR2 FQNEAQ (reference sequence). The CDR3 DNA is TGTGCCAGCAGCTTTCGAGACGGTCAAGAGACCCAGTACTTC. This codes for CASSFRDGQETQYF.

This clonotype has ten or more counts. The chain couples TRBV5-5 to TRBJ1-1; the match to TRBD1 covers 9 bases. J gave up 0 bases and V 7 bases, and 7 bases lay outside the gene matches. Germline V gene lookup returns CDR1 SGHKS and CDR2 YYEKEE (reference sequence). The CDR3 extends over 15 amino acids. The CDR3 DNA follows: TGTGCCAGCGCACGACAGGGGGGCCTGAACACTGAAGCTTTCTTT. Encoded protein: CASARQGGLNTEAFF.

In this sample, this clonotype turned up many times. V gene TRBV12-3 or TRBV12-4 combines with J gene TRBJ1-6; 7 nucleotides match TRBD1. The CDR3 sequence is 15 residues long. V was clipped by 5 bases and J by 7 bases; unmatched bases: 8. CDR3 in DNA: TGTGCCAGCAGTCGGGACAGTCTAAAGAATTCACCCCTCCACTTT. This codes for CASSRDSLKNSPLHF.

Regarding this clonotype: One end of the junction varies from germline; a read error may be responsible. This rearrangement joins TRBV12-3 or TRBV12-4 to TRBJ1-1, with D possibly being TRBD1 (6 bases). The CDR3 has 13 amino acids. Here the CDR3 DNA reads TGTTCCAGCAGTTCGGGGGCCCGTCCTGAAGCTTTCTTT. Translated, it gives CSSSSGARPEAFF.

This clonotype was counted a few times. The rearrangement joins TRBV12-3 or TRBV12-4 to TRBJ2-6; 10 nucleotides align to TRBD1. V lost 6 bases to trimming and J lost 6 bases; unmatched junction nucleotides: 5. The CDR3 has 15 amino acids. The CDR3 sequence: CASRRGQGEANVLTF. As DNA, the CDR3 is TGTGCCAGCAGAAGAGGACAGGGGGAGGCCAACGTCCTGACTTTC.

In this sample, this clonotype turned up many times. The chain links TRBV5-1 to TRBJ1-3; the D is unclear. V lost 1 base to trimming and J lost 4 bases, with 3 bases between them. The CDR3 has 12 residues. Germline V gene data show CDR1 as SGHRS and CDR2 as YFSETQ. CDR3 sequence: CASSLTGNTIYF. The CDR3 nucleotides read TGCGCCAGCAGCTTGACCGGAAACACCATATATTTT.

This clonotype was seen ten or more times. The rearrangement links TRBV6-2 or TRBV6-3 to TRBJ2-2; 8 nucleotides line up with TRBD1. V was pared by 2 bases and J by 6 bases, with 14 bases of the junction left unmatched. Germline V lookup: CDR1 MNHEY, CDR2 SVGEGT. CDR3 size: 18 residues. CDR3 amino acids: CASSYPRLRDRFSGELFF. The CDR3 region has the DNA TGTGCCAGCAGTTACCCTCGCCTCCGGGACAGGTTCTCCGGGGAGCTGTTTTTT.

Many counts were recorded for this clonotype. The chain links TRBV4-1 to TRBJ1-2; perhaps TRBD1 as D (5 bases). Trimming left V 2 bases short and J 4 bases short, with 14 bases between. Germline CDR1 MGHRA, CDR2 YSYEKL. This CDR3 is built from 15 residues. As DNA, the CDR3 is TGCGCCAGCAGCCAAAACAAGGGGCTGGGCTATGGCTACACCTTC. This translates into CASSQNKGLGYGYTF.

By share of the sample, this clonotype is medium-sized. The rearrangement uses TRBV20-1 and TRBJ1-1; TRBD1 aligns across 7 bases. Germline V CDR1 and CDR2: DFQATT, SNEGSKA (reference sequence). The junction had 11 bases not matched to a gene; V was cut back by 5 bases and J by 8 bases. The CDR3 length is 13 residues. The CDR3 loop is CSAGGGLDREAFF. In DNA, the CDR3 is TGCAGTGCTGGAGGGGGCTTGGACAGAGAAGCTTTCTTT.

This clonotype has more than one count but fewer than ten. The V and J genes are TRBV20-1 and TRBJ1-4; TRBD1 agrees at 7 bases. The CDR3 contains 14 residues. V trimming: 2 bases; J trimming: 5 bases; junction bases outside the gene matches: 5. Germline assignment: CDR1 DFQATT and CDR2 SNEGSKA (reference sequence). This CDR3 is CSARRAGGNEKLFF. The CDR3 DNA sequence: TGCAGTGCTAGAAGGGCAGGGGGAAATGAAAAACTGTTTTTT.

This clonotype came up many times. The chain combines TRBV29-1 with TRBJ1-4; TRBD1 agrees at 8 bases. This CDR3 contains 13 residues. Germline values: CDR1 SQVTM, CDR2 ANQGSEA. The J segment lost 6 bases and the V segment lost 5 bases, leaving 5 bases of the junction unmatched. The CDR3 spells CSVRQGRYEKLFF. The CDR3 DNA follows: TGCAGCGTTAGACAGGGGCGGTATGAAAAACTGTTTTTT.

In its sample, this clonotype was seen many times. This chain connects TRBV27 to TRBJ2-2, with 8 nucleotides matching TRBD1. V lost 11 bases, J lost 6 bases, and 14 bases stayed unmatched. The CDR3 has 15 amino acids. Germline values: CDR1 MNHEY, CDR2 SMNVEV (reference sequence). Here the CDR3 reads CAASLQGARAGELFF. In DNA form, the CDR3 reads TGTGCCGCCAGTCTTCAGGGGGCGCGCGCCGGGGAGCTGTTTTTT.

The table lists this clonotype with many counts. This sequence joins TRBV27 and TRBJ1-2, with D tentatively TRBD1 (5 bases). The CDR3 loop spans 16 amino acids. The germline V gene encodes CDR1 MNHEY and CDR2 SMNVEV (reference sequence). Between the trimmed V and J ends, which lost 5 bases and 4 bases, there was a span of 20 bases. CDR3 sequence (DNA): TGTGCCAGCAGTATCGGGACGGCAACATTGGGCTATGGCTACACCTTC. This encodes CASSIGTATLGYGYTF.

This clonotype was seen ten or more times. This chain connects TRBV7-9 to TRBJ1-2; TRBD1 might be the D (5 bases). The V and J ends lost 4 bases and 4 bases respectively, with 16 bases between them. Germline V gene data show CDR1 as SEHNR and CDR2 as FQNEAQ (reference sequence). CDR3 length equals 15 residues. The CDR3 nucleotides are TGTGCCAGCAGCTCAGACCCTGGCAGGGCCTATGGCTACACCTTC. Amino acid sequence: CASSSDPGRAYGYTF.

In this sample, this clonotype turned up many times. This chain joins TRBV19 and TRBJ2-1, with D unclear. This CDR3 comprises 12 residues. Germline V lookup: CDR1 LNHDA, CDR2 SQIVND (reference sequence). V was pared by 7 bases and J by 5 bases, with 9 bases between. The CDR3 DNA follows: TGTGCCAGTAAGCAAGGACACAATGAGCAGTTCTTC. Its protein is CASKQGHNEQFF.

In its sample, this clonotype was seen many times. This chain links TRBV12-3 or TRBV12-4 with TRBJ1-2, with 7 bases aligning to TRBD1. J gave up 8 bases and V 6 bases, and 9 bases lay outside the gene matches. The CDR3 length is 13 residues. The CDR3 DNA reads TGTGCCAGCAGCCCTGACAGGGCACGGGGCTACACCTTC. The encoded protein is CASSPDRARGYTF.

At least ten counts were recorded for this clonotype. The V and J genes are TRBV28 and TRBJ2-1; 11 nucleotides match TRBD2. Germline trimming cut 5 bases from V and 3 bases from J; bases unmatched to any gene: 6. Germline V gene lookup returns CDR1 MDHEN and CDR2 SYDVKM. This CDR3 is 16 amino acids long. This chain's CDR3 is CASSPSLAGGYNEQFF. The CDR3, as DNA: TGTGCCAGCAGTCCATCTCTAGCGGGAGGCTACAATGAGCAGTTCTTC.

A remark on this clonotype: At one of its ends the junction is not consistent with the germline gene, which may arise from a read error. The chain has TRBV4-1 and TRBJ1-1; D remains ambiguous. The CDR3 loop spans 15 amino acids. Per germline, CDR1 MGHRA and CDR2 YSYEKL. The CDR3: CASGQGVTVGTEAFF. The CDR3 DNA reads as TGCGCCAGCGGCCAAGGTGTGACGGTGGGTACTGAAGCTTTCTTT.

At least ten counts were recorded for this clonotype. The chain is built from TRBV2 and TRBJ2-5, with TRBD1 as a possible D gene (6 bases). The CDR3 loop spans 15 amino acids. V lost 7 bases and J 0 bases, leaving 15 bases between the germline ends. The germline V gene encodes CDR1 SNHLY and CDR2 FYNNEI. The CDR3 reads CASKKGTGYQETQYF. CDR3 DNA: TGTGCCAGCAAAAAGGGAACAGGGTACCAAGAGACCCAGTACTTC.

There are many counts of this clonotype. The chain couples TRBV20-1 to TRBJ1-5; no clear D gene. Per the germline V gene, CDR1 is DFQATT and CDR2 is SNEGSKA (reference sequence). The CDR3 totals 14 residues. The ends were cut back, 0 bases at V and 9 bases at J, with 15 bases in the middle. The DNA of the CDR3 is TGCAGTGCTAGAGATACGCAGTCAGTAGGGCCCCAGCATTTT. It specifies CSARDTQSVGPQHF.

This clonotype was seen at least ten times. The V call is TRBV20-1, the J call TRBJ2-1, with a weak D call TRBD2 (6 bases). V was pared by 6 bases and J by 2 bases, with 14 bases between. This CDR3 is 14 amino acids long. Germline assignment: CDR1 DFQATT and CDR2 SNEGSKA (reference sequence). DNA for the CDR3: TGCAGTGCCCGAGCGGGCCGGGCCTACAATGAGCAGTTCTTC. Protein sequence: CSARAGRAYNEQFF.

Comment on this clonotype: It may be a read error: a sequence one base away is much more abundant. For the CDR3, the DNA is TGCAGCATTGCCGGGACAGACTCCTACGAGCAGTACTTC. It yields the protein CSIAGTDSYEQYF. The genes are TRBV29-1 and TRBJ2-7, with 7 bases lining up with TRBD1. From germline, CDR1 is SQVTM and CDR2 ANQGSEA. J lost 0 bases, V lost 8 bases, and 7 bases had no gene match. The CDR3 loop spans 13 amino acids.

To note about this clonotype: At one boundary the junction diverges from the germline segment, which might be a read error. V usage is TRBV4-3 and J usage is TRBJ1-2, with a tentative D call TRBD1 (5 bases). The length of the CDR3 is 13 residues. From germline, CDR1 is LGHNA and CDR2 YSLEER. The CDR3 nucleotides read TGCGCCAGCAGCCAAGAGCCAGGGAATGGCTACGCCTTC. Protein: CASSQEPGNGYAF.